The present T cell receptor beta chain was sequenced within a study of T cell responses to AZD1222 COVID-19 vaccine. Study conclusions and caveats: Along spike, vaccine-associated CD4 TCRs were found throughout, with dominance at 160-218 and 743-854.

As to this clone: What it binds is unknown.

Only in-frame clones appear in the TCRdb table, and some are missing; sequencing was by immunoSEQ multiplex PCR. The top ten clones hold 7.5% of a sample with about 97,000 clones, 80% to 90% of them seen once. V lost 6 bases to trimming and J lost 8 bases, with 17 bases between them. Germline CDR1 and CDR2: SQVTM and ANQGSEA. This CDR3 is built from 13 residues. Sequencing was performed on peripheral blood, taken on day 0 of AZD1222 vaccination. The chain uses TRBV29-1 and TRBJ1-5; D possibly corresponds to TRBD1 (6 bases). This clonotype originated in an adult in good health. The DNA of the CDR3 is TGCAGCGTGTGGGCTGGGGGCGATGAGCCCCAGCATTTT. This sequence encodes CSVWAGGDEPQHF. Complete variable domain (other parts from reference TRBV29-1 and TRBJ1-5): SAVISQKPSRDICQRGTSLTIQCQVDSQVTMMFWYRQQPGQSLTLIATANQGSEATYESGFVIDKFPISRPNLTFSTLTVSNMSPEDSSIYLCSVWAGGDEPQHFGDGTRLSIL.